Presented here are 20 T cell receptor beta chains from one specimen sequenced in a study of beta chain features in type 1 diabetes. The study reverse transcribed the entire isolated RNA, so it sequenced expressed TCRB transcripts. Sequenced by immunoSEQ multiplex PCR; TCRdb stores in-frame clones only, minus some. The data hold a few hundred thousand clones, with more than 9% observed a single time. Source material: naive CD4+ T cells from blood. The receptor set was obtained from a young woman in good health.

This clone turned up a few times. The chain uses TRBV25-1 and TRBJ2-1; TRBD2 agrees at 10 bases. This CDR3 region has 16 residues. Germline trimming cut 6 bases from V and 0 bases from J; bases unmatched to any gene: 5. Germline values: CDR1 MGHDK, CDR2 SYGVNS. The CDR3 here is CASSLAGGSSYNEQFF. As DNA, the CDR3 is TGTGCCAGCAGCTTAGCGGGGGGCAGCTCCTACAATGAGCAGTTCTTC.

There are a few counts of this clone. This rearrangement joins TRBV7-3 to TRBJ2-3; 7 nucleotides match TRBD2. V was clipped by 1 base and J by 1 base; unmatched bases: 2. In germline, CDR1 is SGHTA, CDR2 FQGTGA. This CDR3 is built from 15 residues. This chain's CDR3 is CASSLKSGGTDTQYF. As DNA, the CDR3 is TGTGCCAGCAGCTTAAAAAGCGGGGGCACAGATACGCAGTATTTT.

This clone was seen more than once but under ten times. The chain couples TRBV21-1 to TRBJ1-2; the table's D call of TRBD1 was not tested on the DNA. TRBV21-1 is recorded as a pseudogene. There are 18 residues in the CDR3. CDR3 region: CASSDIFDLTGQGYGYTF. In DNA form, the CDR3 reads TGTGCCAGCAGCGACATCTTTGACCTGACGGGACAGGGCTATGGCTACACCTTC.

This clone has more than one count but fewer than ten. This sequence joins TRBV4-1 and TRBJ2-7, with 7 bases matching TRBD1. The CDR3 has 13 amino acids. Germline V gene data show CDR1 as MGHRA and CDR2 as YSYEKL. Unmatched junction bases numbered 6, after V lost 4 bases and J lost 6 bases. Written as DNA, the CDR3 is TGCGCCAGCAGCCTAAGACAGGGACGCGAGCAGTACTTC. Amino acids: CASSLRQGREQYF.

This clone was observed many times. This chain joins TRBV7-9 and TRBJ2-7, with D maybe TRBD2 (5 bases). The V gene lost 2 bases and the J gene lost 6 bases, with 8 bases spanning the gap. Germline V gene sequence: CDR1 SEHNR, CDR2 FQNEAQ (reference sequence). CDR3 length equals 12 residues. CDR3 region: CASSLQRFEQYF. In DNA form, the CDR3 reads TGTGCCAGCAGCTTACAGCGGTTCGAGCAGTACTTC.

V is TRBV5-4 and J is TRBJ2-2; the match to TRBD2 covers 9 bases. The CDR3 sequence is 18 residues long. Looked up from germline, CDR1 is SGHNT and CDR2 is YYREEE (reference sequence). V was clipped by 0 bases and J by 5 bases; unmatched bases: 11. The chain's CDR3 is CASSLDSAGGPRTGELFF. The CDR3 region has the DNA TGTGCCAGCAGCTTGGATTCCGCGGGAGGGCCGAGAACCGGGGAGCTGTTTTTT. Using reference TRBV5-4 and TRBJ2-2 for the parts outside the CDR3, the full variable domain is ETGVTQSPTHLIKTRGQQVTLRCSSQSGHNTVSWYQQALGQGPQFIFQYYREEENGRGNFPPRFSGLQFPNYSSELNVNALELDDSALYLCASSLDSAGGPRTGELFFGEGSRLTVL.

This clone came up once. The gene calls are TRBV12-5 and TRBJ1-1, with D perhaps matching TRBD1 (5 bases). V lost 6 bases to trimming and J lost 5 bases, with 13 bases between them. Looked up from germline, CDR1 is LGHNT and CDR2 is FRNRAP. CDR3 length: 13 residues. CDR3 region: CASGGTARTEAFF. In DNA form, the CDR3 reads TGTGCTAGTGGCGGGACTGCGCGGACTGAAGCTTTCTTT.

This chain links TRBV5-4 with TRBJ2-7; TRBD1 might be the D (5 bases). V lost 1 base, J lost 3 bases, and 14 bases lay in between. The germline gives CDR1 SGHNT, CDR2 YYREEE (reference sequence). This CDR3 is 15 amino acids long. CDR3 sequence: CASSLWGVPGYEQYF. In DNA, the CDR3 is TGTGCCAGCAGCTTGTGGGGCGTTCCAGGCTACGAGCAGTACTTC. The variable domain in full, with the rest retrieved from reference TRBV5-4 and TRBJ2-7, is ETGVTQSPTHLIKTRGQQVTLRCSSQSGHNTVSWYQQALGQGPQFIFQYYREEENGRGNFPPRFSGLQFPNYSSELNVNALELDDSALYLCASSLWGVPGYEQYFGPGTRLTVT.

This rearrangement joins TRBV29-1 to TRBJ2-7, with 10 positions matching TRBD1. V dropped 7 bases and J dropped 6; count of bases not matched to a gene: 15. This CDR3 is built from 15 residues. CDR1 SQVTM and CDR2 ANQGSEA come from the germline V gene. The DNA of the CDR3 is TGCAGCGCAAAACCCGGGACAGGGGTTGGAGGCGAGCAGTACTTC. Amino acids: CSAKPGTGVGGEQYF.

The J gene is TRBJ2-1, the V gene TRBV5-1; 10 bases are shared with TRBD2. Germline assignment: CDR1 SGHRS and CDR2 YFSETQ. With V trimmed by 0 bases and J by 10 bases, 10 bases remained unmatched. This CDR3 region has 16 residues. The CDR3 DNA reads as TGCGCCAGCAGCTTGGCGCCAGCGGGAGGGCAGGAGGAGCAGTTCTTC. Translating gives CASSLAPAGGQEEQFF.

The sample holds a few counts of this clone. The CDR3 protein is CATSNAPSSYNEQFF. The CDR3 bases are TGTGCCACCAGCAACGCCCCGAGCTCCTACAATGAGCAGTTCTTC. The V call is TRBV15, the J call TRBJ2-1; no reliable D call. This CDR3 region has 15 residues. Trimming pared 4 bases from V and 0 bases from J, leaving 10 bases between. Germline V gene sequence: CDR1 LNHNV, CDR2 YYDKDF (reference sequence).

This chain connects TRBV4-1 to TRBJ2-1; D gene unclear. This CDR3 comprises 16 residues. The V gene lost 1 base and the J gene lost 3 bases, with 13 bases spanning the gap. Germline assignment: CDR1 MGHRA and CDR2 YSYEKL. CDR3 coding DNA: TGCGCCAGCAGCCAAGCCGCAGAAACCCTCTACAATGAGCAGTTCTTC. The encoded protein is CASSQAAETLYNEQFF.

The chain has TRBV30 and TRBJ1-1, with D possibly matching TRBD1 (6 bases). With 2 bases removed from V and 10 bases from J, the gap between germline ends came to 14 bases. This CDR3 spans 12 amino acids. Germline-derived CDR1 and CDR2 are GTSNPN and SVGIG (reference sequence). In DNA, the CDR3 is TGTGCCTGGAGTACCGGGACACCCGTAGCTTTCTTT. Protein product: CAWSTGTPVAFF.

V usage is TRBV5-6 and J usage is TRBJ2-1; D may be TRBD2 (5 bases). This CDR3 has 13 residues. Per the germline V gene, CDR1 is SGHDT and CDR2 is YYEEEE. V was trimmed by 4 bases and J by 6 bases, leaving 11 bases between them. This CDR3 reads CASSHLATNEQFF. CDR3 in DNA: TGTGCCAGCAGCCACCTAGCTACCAATGAGCAGTTCTTC. Full variable domain (outside the CDR3, taken from reference TRBV5-6 and TRBJ2-1): DAGVTQSPTHLIKTRGQQVTLRCSPKSGHDTVSWYQQALGQGPQFIFQYYEEEERQRGNFPDRFSGHQFPNYSSELNVNALLLGDSALYLCASSHLATNEQFFGPGTRLTVL.

The gene calls are TRBV30 and TRBJ1-1; TRBD1 agrees at 7 bases. Germline values: CDR1 GTSNPN, CDR2 SVGIG (reference sequence). V was pared by 8 bases and J by 3 bases, with 3 bases of the junction left unmatched. CDR3 length equals 11 residues. CDR3 DNA: TGTGCCGGAGACAGGGACACTGAAGCTTTCTTT. It encodes CAGDRDTEAFF. Looking up the rest from reference TRBV30 and TRBJ1-1 gives the full variable domain: SQTIHQWPATLVQPVGSPLSLECTVEGTSNPNLYWYRQAAGRGLQLLFYSVGIGQISSEVPQNLSASRPQDRQFILSSKKLLLSDSGFYLCAGDRDTEAFFGQGTRLTVV.

This clone showed up just a few times. The CDR3 here is CASSIRLLQPQHF. In DNA form, the CDR3 reads TGTGCCAGTAGTATCCGGTTATTGCAGCCCCAGCATTTT. This sequence joins TRBV19 and TRBJ1-5; D is uncertain. Germline V lookup: CDR1 LNHDA, CDR2 SQIVND (reference sequence). V lost 3 bases and J 7 bases, leaving 10 bases between the germline ends. The CDR3 totals 13 residues.

This clone was seen a handful of times. The J gene is TRBJ1-1, the V gene TRBV6-5, with D uncertain. From germline, CDR1 is MNHEY and CDR2 SVGAGI. Between the trimmed V and J ends, which lost 5 bases and 0 bases, there was a span of 7 bases. The CDR3 has 13 residues. The CDR3 sequence is CASSRLLNTEAFF. The CDR3 DNA sequence: TGTGCCAGCAGTCGACTGTTGAACACTGAAGCTTTCTTT.

This chain connects TRBV9 to TRBJ2-1; maybe TRBD2 (5 bases). The CDR3 contains 15 residues. V was shortened by 0 bases and J by 6 bases, with 13 bases between the two germline ends. Germline values: CDR1 SGDLS, CDR2 YYNGEE. The CDR3 region has the DNA TGTGCCAGCAGCGTAGGGACTTCCTGGGGCAATGAGCAGTTCTTC. Translating it yields CASSVGTSWGNEQFF.

The chain uses TRBV6-1 and TRBJ1-1; 8 bases match TRBD1. CDR1 and CDR2 (germline): MNHNS, SASEGT. J gave up 9 bases and V 6 bases, and 3 bases lay outside the gene matches. CDR3 length: 11 amino acids. In DNA form, the CDR3 reads TGTGCCAGCAGCCGGGACAGGCAAGCTTTCTTT. This encodes CASSRDRQAFF.

Only a few counts were recorded for this clone. V gene TRBV6-5 combines with J gene TRBJ2-7; D ambiguous. The germline CDR1 and CDR2 sequences are MNHEY and SVGAGI. The CDR3 covers 16 residues. Trimming removed 0 bases from V and 5 bases from J, with 17 bases in between. CDR3 in amino acids: CASSYSIAGGTHEQYF. CDR3 in DNA: TGTGCCAGCAGTTACTCGATTGCAGGTGGAACCCACGAGCAGTACTTC.